Listed below are T cell receptor beta chains from one sample, sequenced in a study of blood T cell repertoires in COVID-19. Generated by immunoSEQ multiplex PCR, the TCRdb table keeps only in-frame clones and is missing some. This sample carries about 150,000 clones, about 80% of them seen once, and the ten largest clones take over 5%. The material sequenced was PBMCs or T cells enriched from blood (not recorded which). These receptors were obtained from a woman aged 45-65 years who had recovered from COVID-19. Both conserved end residues are part of each CDR3. The D gene is left open where the match is weak. Some rows mark clone size as missing; the rest say once, few, many or name a class of expanded clone.

J gene	D gene	CDR3 length	V gene	clone size	CDR3 protein	CDR3 DNA
TRBJ1-2	-	12	TRBV30	-	CAWSVGLGGYTF	TGTGCCTGGAGTGTTGGGCTGGGTGGCTACACCTTC
TRBJ2-2	-	14	TRBV5-1	-	CASSPQGNTGELFF	TGCGCCAGCAGCCCACAGGGGAACACCGGGGAGCTGTTTTTT
TRBJ2-6	TRBD1	17	TRBV5-1	once	CASSLWGQVTGANVLTF	TGCGCCAGCAGCCTATGGGGACAGGTAACTGGGGCCAACGTCCTGACTTTC
TRBJ1-3	TRBD1	16	TRBV10-3	once	CAISLQGAAAGNTIYF	TGTGCCATCAGTCTACAGGGGGCAGCGGCTGGAAACACCATATATTTT
TRBJ1-2	-	14	TRBV7-2	-	CASSLGRLNYGYTF	TGTGCCAGCAGCTTAGGTCGGTTGAACTATGGCTACACCTTC
TRBJ1-1	-	15	TRBV7-3	-	CASSPGNTGITEAFF	TGTGCCAGCAGCCCTGGAAACACAGGGATCACTGAAGCTTTCTTT
TRBJ1-2	-	13	TRBV27	-	CASSFSSSDGYTF	TGTGCCAGCAGTTTCTCGAGCTCGGATGGCTACACCTTC
TRBJ1-4	TRBD1	14	TRBV5-4	-	CASSSGGINEKLFF	TGTGCCAGCAGCTCAGGGGGTATTAATGAAAAACTGTTTTTT
TRBJ2-2	TRBD1	16	TRBV4-1	-	CASSHPGQGATGELFF	TGCGCCAGCAGCCACCCGGGACAGGGGGCGACCGGGGAGCTGTTTTTT
TRBJ2-5	-	14	TRBV29-1	-	CSFDIGGGWETQYF	TGCAGCTTTGACATAGGAGGGGGCTGGGAGACCCAGTACTTC
TRBJ1-4	-	13	TRBV28	-	CASLDKNNEKLFF	TGTGCCAGCCTGGACAAGAATAATGAAAAACTGTTTTTT
TRBJ2-7	TRBD2	11	TRBV12-3/TRBV12-4	-	CASERGGEQYF	TGTGCCAGCGAGCGGGGGGGGGAGCAGTACTTC
TRBJ2-7	TRBD1	13	TRBV28	-	CASSRGQSYEQYF	TGTGCCAGCAGCCGGGGACAGAGCTACGAGCAGTACTTC
TRBJ1-6	-	16	TRBV6-5	-	CASSYSTQYYNSPLHF	TGTGCCAGCAGTTACTCGACACAGTACTATAATTCACCCCTCCACTTT
TRBJ2-2	-	16	TRBV7-9	-	CASSFRRQGTTGELFF	TGTGCCAGCAGCTTCCGGAGGCAGGGGACCACCGGGGAGCTGTTTTTT
TRBJ1-1	-	12	TRBV3-1/TRBV3-2	-	CASSQRNTEAFF	TGTGCCAGCAGCCAGAGAAACACTGAAGCTTTCTTT
TRBJ1-2	-	15	TRBV9	-	CASSVEAQRGYGYTF	TGTGCCAGCAGCGTAGAGGCCCAACGGGGCTATGGCTACACCTTC
TRBJ2-3	TRBD2	17	TRBV4-2	-	CASSQYGSGGFTDTQYF	TGTGCCAGCAGCCAATACGGTAGCGGGGGGTTCACAGATACGCAGTATTTT
TRBJ1-4	TRBD1	15	TRBV10-3	few	CAISDIGTGNEKLFF	TGTGCCATCAGTGATATCGGGACAGGGAACGAAAAACTGTTTTTT
TRBJ2-2	TRBD2	17	TRBV4-2	-	CASSHDKAGLNTGELFF	TGTGCCAGCAGCCATGATAAAGCGGGGCTCAACACCGGGGAGCTGTTTTTT
TRBJ2-2	TRBD2	14	TRBV27	-	CASRLAGGPGELFF	TGTGCCAGCAGATTAGCGGGGGGGCCCGGGGAGCTGTTTTTT
TRBJ2-7	-	11	TRBV19	-	CASSHHYEQYF	TGTGCCAGTAGCCATCATTACGAGCAGTACTTC
TRBJ1-1	-	14	TRBV10-1	-	CASSEYNEDTEAFF	TGCGCCAGCAGTGAGTATAACGAGGACACTGAAGCTTTCTTT
TRBJ1-3	TRBD1	13	TRBV6-5	-	CASRDREGNTIYF	TGTGCCAGCAGAGACAGGGAAGGAAACACCATATATTTT
TRBJ2-5	-	15	TRBV13	-	CASSLAKTAQETQYF	TGTGCCAGCAGCTTGGCCAAGACAGCCCAAGAGACCCAGTACTTC